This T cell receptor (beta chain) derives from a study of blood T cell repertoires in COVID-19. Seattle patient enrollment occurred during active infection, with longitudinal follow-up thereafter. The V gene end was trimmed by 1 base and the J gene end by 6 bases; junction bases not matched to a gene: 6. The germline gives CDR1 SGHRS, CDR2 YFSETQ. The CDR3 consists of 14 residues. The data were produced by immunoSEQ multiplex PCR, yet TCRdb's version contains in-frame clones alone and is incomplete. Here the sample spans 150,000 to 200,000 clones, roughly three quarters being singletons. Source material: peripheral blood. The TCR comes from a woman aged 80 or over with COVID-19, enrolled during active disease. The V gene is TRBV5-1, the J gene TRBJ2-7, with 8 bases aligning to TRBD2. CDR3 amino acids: CASSLPAGAGEQYF. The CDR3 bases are TGCGCCAGCAGCTTGCCAGCGGGGGCGGGCGAGCAGTACTTC.